These T cell receptor beta chains were read from a single sample in a study of CD8+ T cells in alopecia areata. Method: immunoSEQ multiplex PCR; TCRdb's copy keeps in-frame clones and lacks some. The sample contains 90,000 to 150,000 clones, 55% to 80% of which appear only once. The sample comprised CD4+ T cells sorted from blood. Receptors originate from a human donor in good health. The conserved cysteine and the conserved F or W are not part of the CDR3 here.

V	J	CDR3
TRBV2	TRBJ2-6	ASKGEPGANVLT
TRBV29-1	TRBJ1-2	SVELFAGYT
TRBV18	TRBJ1-4	ASSPAGRLIGEKLF
TRBV2	TRBJ1-2	ASSEGRYGYT
TRBV30	TRBJ1-1	AWMLLNTEAF
TRBV5-1	TRBJ2-5	ASSFPEGHQETQY
TRBV30	TRBJ1-4	ASSDRGNEKLF
TRBV6-6	TRBJ1-1	ASSYSTARGTEAF
TRBV29-1	TRBJ2-5	SVDKQGQETQY
TRBV30	TRBJ2-5	AWSVIGDHQETQY
TRBV2	TRBJ2-5	ASSPGGQGETQY
TRBV5-1	TRBJ1-3	ASSLEGVSGNTIY
TRBV18	TRBJ2-3	ASSSPGQGYTDTQY
TRBV21-1	TRBJ1-6	ASSFRTGTCSYNSPLH
TRBV18	TRBJ1-2	ASSQTGNYGYT
TRBV29-1	TRBJ2-5	SGSGGAWETQY
TRBV4-2	TRBJ1-2	ASSQDMDRKDYT
TRBV7-3	TRBJ2-2	ASSSPRDSNTGELF
TRBV18	TRBJ2-5	ASSPNMQETQY
TRBV19	TRBJ1-2	ASSREGSYGYT
TRBV2	-	ASSGGTGPYEQY
TRBV7-8	TRBJ2-6	ASSLVASGQRYSGANVLT
TRBV5-4	TRBJ2-5	ASSRPGGAGETQY
TRBV5-6	TRBJ1-2	ASKRSGGLYGYT
TRBV7-3	TRBJ2-1	ASSLNVGVYNEQF
TRBV9	TRBJ2-5	ASSIQGGEVETQY
TRBV5-6	TRBJ2-7	ASRGVGKTYEQY
TRBV30	TRBJ2-5	AWGGRRAETQY
TRBV29-1	TRBJ1-1	GAGSNLAF
TRBV5-1	TRBJ2-5	ASSLIGRSTGRPQY
TRBV30	TRBJ1-1	AWKRGLNTEAF
TRBV2	TRBJ1-1	ASSVGRERSEAF
TRBV7-3	TRBJ2-3	ASSFSGGRTDTQY
TRBV5-1	TRBJ2-7	ASSGLAGGPASYEQY
TRBV2	TRBJ1-5	ASSLQYQPQH
TRBV19	TRBJ1-2	ASSTTLTGGGYT
TRBV4-1	TRBJ2-3	ASSFRDPQTDTQY
TRBV6-5	TRBJ1-1	ASSPPRGEAF
TRBV4-2	TRBJ1-5	ASSQDGPGGGQPQH
TRBV9	TRBJ2-2	ASSARGSHTGELF
TRBV27	TRBJ2-7	ASSSPSISYEQY
TRBV7-2	TRBJ1-4	ASSLVFSGEQLF
TRBV4-1	TRBJ2-2	ASSQQGGVGFRSGELF
TRBV13	TRBJ2-7	ASSFSGAYEQY
TRBV29-1	TRBJ1-2	SVQQGVGYT
TRBV2	TRBJ1-5	ASTPVGANQPQH
TRBV15	TRBJ2-5	ATSRAKGYQETQY
TRBV27	TRBJ1-1	ASRTRPLAAGGTEAF
TRBV2	TRBJ1-5	ASSDRDGSNQPQH
TRBV30	TRBJ2-2	AWSSGMNTGELF
TRBV6-1	TRBJ2-5	ASSGTFQETQY
TRBV2	TRBJ2-3	ASSVAGGFGDTQY
TRBV29-1	TRBJ1-1	SVEEDRVNTEAF